This TCR beta chain originates from a study of T cells in Graves' hyperthyroidism and ophthalmopathy. This clonotype was seen ten or more times. The source material, RNA transcripts, was used to amplify TCR beta CDR3 regions. An initial round of RT-PCR targeting the TCR CDR3 relied on the HTBI primer set. TCRdb processed the multiplex PCR reads anew with MiXCR; each CDR3 protein has one entry. The table shows around 450,000 distinct CDR3 sequences, with roughly 14% occurring only once. The sample consisted of blood. The source is a woman aged 18-30 years with Graves' hyperthyroidism.

The CDR3 coding sequence is TGTGCCAGCAGCGTTCTAGCCGGGGAGCTGTTTTTT. Its protein product is CASSVLAGELFF. The rearrangement uses TRBV28 and TRBJ2-2; unclear D gene. V gave up 6 bases and J gave up 6 bases, with 8 bases separating them. CDR1 MDHEN and CDR2 SYDVKM come from the germline V gene. This CDR3 spans 12 amino acids.